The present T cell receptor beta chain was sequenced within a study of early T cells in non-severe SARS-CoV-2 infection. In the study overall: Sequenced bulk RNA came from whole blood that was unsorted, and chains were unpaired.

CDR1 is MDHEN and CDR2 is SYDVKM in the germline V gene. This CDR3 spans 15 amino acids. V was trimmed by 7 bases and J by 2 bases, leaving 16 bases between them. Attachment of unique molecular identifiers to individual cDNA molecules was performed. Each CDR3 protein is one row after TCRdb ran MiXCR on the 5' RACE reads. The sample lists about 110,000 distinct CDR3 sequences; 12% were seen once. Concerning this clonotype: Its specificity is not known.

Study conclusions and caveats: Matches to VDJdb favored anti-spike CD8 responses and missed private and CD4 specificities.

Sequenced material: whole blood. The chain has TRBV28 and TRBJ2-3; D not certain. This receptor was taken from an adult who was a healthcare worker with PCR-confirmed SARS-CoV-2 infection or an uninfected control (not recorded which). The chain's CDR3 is CASTQTDGDTDTQYF. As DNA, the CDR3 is TGTGCCAGCACTCAGACGGACGGCGACACAGATACGCAGTATTTT.